This T cell receptor beta chain was sequenced in a study of T cell clonality in common variable immunodeficiency (dated by TCRdb to the mid-2010s). For sequencing input, CVID and control samples contributed equivalent amounts of genomic DNA. For every sample, a 60 bp segment covering the rearranged TCRbeta CDR3 region was amplified and then sequenced. The immunoSEQ assay, a bias-corrected multiplex PCR with high-throughput sequencing, was employed for TCRbeta amplification. In the original analysis: Every unique nucleotide sequence counted as a clone and was annotated with V, D and J genes, copy number and frequency. Sequences were labeled productive if in frame, and non-productive if out of frame or containing stop codons. As previously described, clonality was computed from Shannon's entropy. The predicted amino acid sequences of productive clones were used to derive mean CDR3 Kyte-Doolittle hydropathy. Hierarchical clustering of scaled V gene usage was performed with the R hclust function using Manhattan distance and complete linkage. Clone sharing by CDR3 amino acid sequence was assessed by resampling 12 repertoires per group over 100 rounds. Repertoires were searched for more than 55 published EBV-specific and 200 to 300 published CMV-specific TCRbeta sequences. After a couple of CVID samples that produced fewer than 10,000 sequences were dropped from the analysis, 42 CVID repertoires remained. The source is immuneACCESS, and TCRdb retained only in-frame sequences with V and J called. Part of the clones is not carried over; for the studies checked, unresolved V genes explain less than half of this, and the remainder is unexplained. V and J calls and clone size are as listed in that table; D and trimming were resolved from the DNA. This sample has 20,000 or so clones, none of them a singleton. Under 3% of the sample belongs to the ten largest clones.

V loses 7 bases at its end and J loses 3 bases; junction bases beyond the gene matches: 12. In the germline V gene, CDR1 corresponds to SNHLY and CDR2 to FYNNEI. Taken from cysteine to phenylalanine, the CDR3 has 17 residues. The 42 bases shown cover part of the CDR3, and their frame starts at base 1. Details on this clone: This clone's antigen is unknown. Read data end 3 residues before the CDR3 end; the end is taken from the germline J gene.

Broad study findings and their caveats: Healthy controls shared more TCRbeta clones with each other than CVID subjects shared among themselves (p < 0.0001). CVID TCRbeta sequences were reported to have fewer deletions and N-nucleotide insertions and to lack highly modified clones with 13 or more V deletions. The authors noted that sequencing repertoires of T cell subpopulations would be needed to clarify what caused the increased clonality in CVID. Although equal DNA input was used, an average of about 87,000 unique sequences per sample was obtained for controls, compared with roughly 33,000 for CVID samples. Correlations of repertoire features with clinical complications were constrained by heterogeneity among patients within the CVID cohort. TCRbeta clonality was higher in CVID subjects than in healthy controls (t-test p = 0.018), and the increase was most characteristic of about a third of subjects.

Standard criteria, namely reduction of serum IgG, IgA and/or IgM below the normal range together with specific antibody deficiency, were applied for the diagnosis of CVID. A total of roughly 45 subjects (approximately 15 female and 30 or so male; age range roughly 9 to 70 years, mean age around 42) were included in the CVID group. Predominantly Caucasian heritage was noted among both the CVID patients and the healthy controls. All CVID subjects had received replacement immunoglobulin therapy for at least one year at the time of study participation. At the time of blood collection, no CVID subject was ill or was being treated with immunomodulatory or immunosuppressive medication. Heparinized peripheral whole blood samples of roughly 5 to 9 ml were obtained from each donor. TCRbeta CDR3 repertoires were sequenced from genomic DNA of adults with common variable immune deficiency (CVID) and healthy adult controls. To isolate peripheral blood mononuclear cells, diluted blood was subjected to density centrifugation over Hypaque 1077 or Ficoll-Paque. Genomic DNA was extracted from unsorted mononuclear cells by Qiagen column purification or by a centrifugation-based method.

The sequence is built from TRBV2 and TRBJ2-1, and 10 junctional nucleotides match TRBD2. The source of this sequence is a human donor with common variable immunodeficiency. The sequencing input was peripheral blood mononuclear cells. The encoded CDR3 is CASTPLRLAGVYNEQFF. CDR3 bases read: TGTGCCAGCACCCCTCTGAGGCTAGCGGGAGTCTACAATGAG. Outside the CDR3, residues come from the reference TRBV2 and TRBJ2-1 proteins, so the full variable domain is: EPEVTQTPSHQVTQMGQEVILRCVPISNHLYFYWYRQILGQKVEFLVSFYNNEISEKSEIFDDQFSVERPDGSNFTLKIRSTKLEDSAMYFCASTPLRLAGVYNEQFFGPGTRLTVL.